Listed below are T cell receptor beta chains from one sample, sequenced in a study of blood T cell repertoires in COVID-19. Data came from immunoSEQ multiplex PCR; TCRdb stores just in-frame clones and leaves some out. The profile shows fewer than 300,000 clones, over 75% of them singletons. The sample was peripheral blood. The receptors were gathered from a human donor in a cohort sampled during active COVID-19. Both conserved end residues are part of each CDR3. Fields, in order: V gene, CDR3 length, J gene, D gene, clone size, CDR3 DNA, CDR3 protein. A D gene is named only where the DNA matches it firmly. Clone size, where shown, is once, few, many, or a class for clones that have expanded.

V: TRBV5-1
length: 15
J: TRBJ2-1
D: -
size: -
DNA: TGCGCCAGCAGCTTGGGATTTCCTAGGTACAATGAGCAGTTCTTC
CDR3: CASSLGFPRYNEQFF

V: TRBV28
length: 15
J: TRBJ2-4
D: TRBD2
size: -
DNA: TGTGCCAGCAGTTTATGGACTAGCGGAGAAAACATTCAGTACTTC
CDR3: CASSLWTSGENIQYF

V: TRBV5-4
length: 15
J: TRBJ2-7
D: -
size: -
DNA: TGTGCCAGCAGCTTAGGGAGCGGTCCCCTCTACGAGCAGTACTTC
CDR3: CASSLGSGPLYEQYF

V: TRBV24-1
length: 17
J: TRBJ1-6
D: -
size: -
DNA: TGTGCCACCTCCGGAGGGGCAAGCCCCGGGGATAATTCACCCCTCCACTTT
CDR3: CATSGGASPGDNSPLHF

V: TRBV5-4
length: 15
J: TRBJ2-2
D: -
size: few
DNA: TGTGCCAGCAGCTTGGGACAGTCGAACACCGGGGAGCTGTTTTTT
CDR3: CASSLGQSNTGELFF

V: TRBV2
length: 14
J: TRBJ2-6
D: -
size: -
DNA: TGTGCCAGTCTACCAAGCTCTGGGGCCAACGTCCTGACTTTC
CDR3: CASLPSSGANVLTF

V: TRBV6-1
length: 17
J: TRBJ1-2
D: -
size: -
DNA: TGTGCCAGCAGTGACAGACCTCCGGGTGAAAATTCCTATGGCTACACCTTC
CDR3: CASSDRPPGENSYGYTF

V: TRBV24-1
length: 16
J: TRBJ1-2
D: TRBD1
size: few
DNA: TGTGCCACCAGTGATGCCGGGACAGGTGCTATCTATGGCTACACCTTC
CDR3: CATSDAGTGAIYGYTF

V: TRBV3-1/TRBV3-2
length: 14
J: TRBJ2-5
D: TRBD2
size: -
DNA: TGTGCCAGCAGCCAGTCGACTAGCGGGGAGACCCAGTACTTC
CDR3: CASSQSTSGETQYF

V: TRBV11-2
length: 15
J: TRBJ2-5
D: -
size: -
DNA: TGTGCCAGCAGCTTAGCAGGGTCGAGCGTGGAGACCCAGTACTTC
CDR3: CASSLAGSSVETQYF

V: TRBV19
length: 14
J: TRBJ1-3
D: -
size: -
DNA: TGTGCCGTGCAGGCCACGAGCTCTGGAAACACCATATATTTT
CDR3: CAVQATSSGNTIYF

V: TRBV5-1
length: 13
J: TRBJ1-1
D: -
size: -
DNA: TGCGCCAGCACCGCAGGAGGGAACACTGAAGCTTTCTTT
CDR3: CASTAGGNTEAFF

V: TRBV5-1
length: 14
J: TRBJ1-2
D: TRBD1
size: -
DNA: TGCGCCAGCAGCTCGCCGGACAGGGGGCAAGGCTACACCTTC
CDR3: CASSSPDRGQGYTF

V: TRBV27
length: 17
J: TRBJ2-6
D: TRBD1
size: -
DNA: TGTGCCAGCAGTGGGGGACAGGGGGTTGTGGGGGCCAACGTCCTGACTTTC
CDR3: CASSGGQGVVGANVLTF

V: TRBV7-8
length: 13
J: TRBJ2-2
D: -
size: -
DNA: TGTGCCAGCAGCTTAGTAGACACCGGGGAGCTGTTTTTT
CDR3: CASSLVDTGELFF

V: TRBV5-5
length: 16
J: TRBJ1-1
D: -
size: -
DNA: TGTGCCAGCAGGGGGCGGGGGACACCAATCAACACTGAAGCTTTCTTT
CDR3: CASRGRGTPINTEAFF

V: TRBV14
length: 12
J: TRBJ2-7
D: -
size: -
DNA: TGTGCCAGCAGTCTACAGACCTACGAGCAGTACTTC
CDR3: CASSLQTYEQYF

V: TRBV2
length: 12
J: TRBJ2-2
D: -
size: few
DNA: TGTGCCAGCAGTGGAGTGGCCGGGGAGCTGTTTTTT
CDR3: CASSGVAGELFF

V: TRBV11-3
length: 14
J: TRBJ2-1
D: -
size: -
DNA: TGTGCCAGCAGCTTAGAGGCGGGAACGGATGAGCAGTTCTTC
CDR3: CASSLEAGTDEQFF

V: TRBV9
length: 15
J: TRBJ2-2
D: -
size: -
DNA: TGTGCCAGCAGCGGGGTAGCCTCGGGCACCGGGGAGCTGTTTTTT
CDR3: CASSGVASGTGELFF

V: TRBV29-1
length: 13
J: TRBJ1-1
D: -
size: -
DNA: TGCAGCGCAGAACGAAACTTGAACACTGAAGCTTTCTTT
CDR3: CSAERNLNTEAFF

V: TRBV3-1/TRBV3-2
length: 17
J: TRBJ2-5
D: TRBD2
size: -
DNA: TGTGCCAGCAGCCAAAGGACTAGCGGGAGGACCCAAGAGACCCAGTACTTC
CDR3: CASSQRTSGRTQETQYF

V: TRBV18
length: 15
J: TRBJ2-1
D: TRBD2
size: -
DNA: TGTGCCAGCTCACCTAGACTAGCGGGAGACAATGAGCAGTTCTTC
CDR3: CASSPRLAGDNEQFF

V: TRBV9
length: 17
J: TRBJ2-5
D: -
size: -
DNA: TGTGCCAGCAGCGCCACAACAATCAGGGGTGGCCAAGAGACCCAGTACTTC
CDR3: CASSATTIRGGQETQYF

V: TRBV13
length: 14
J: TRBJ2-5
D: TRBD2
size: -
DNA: TGTGCCAGCAGCTTAGCCCGGGGGGTCCAGGCCCAGTACTTC
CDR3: CASSLARGVQAQYF

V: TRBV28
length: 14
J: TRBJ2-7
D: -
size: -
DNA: TGTGCCAGCAGGCCTACGGGACTCCAGTACGAGCAGTACTTC
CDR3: CASRPTGLQYEQYF

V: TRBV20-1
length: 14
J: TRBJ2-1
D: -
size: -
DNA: TGCAGTGCTAGTGGCACAGCCGACTACAATGAGCAGTTCTTC
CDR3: CSASGTADYNEQFF

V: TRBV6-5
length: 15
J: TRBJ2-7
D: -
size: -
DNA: TGTGCCAGCAGCCTTACAGGGTCTAGGCTGGGCGAGCAGTACTTC
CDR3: CASSLTGSRLGEQYF

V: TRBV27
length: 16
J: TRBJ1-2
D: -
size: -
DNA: TGTGCCAGCAGTCAACGAACGGGGGGGGCTAACTATGGCTACACCTTC
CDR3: CASSQRTGGANYGYTF

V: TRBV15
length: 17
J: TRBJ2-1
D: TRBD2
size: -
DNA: TGTGCCACCAGCAAGGGACTAGCGGGCGGGGCCTACAATGAGCAGTTCTTC
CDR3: CATSKGLAGGAYNEQFF

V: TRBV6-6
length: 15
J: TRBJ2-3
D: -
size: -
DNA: TGTGCCAGCAGCCCTACTAGAGGGCGGGGAGATACGCAGTATTTT
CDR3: CASSPTRGRGDTQYF